This T cell receptor beta chain derives from a study of Ad26.COV2.S vaccination and SARS-CoV-2 variants. V dropped 6 bases and J dropped 5; count of bases not matched to a gene: 3. CDR1 is MNHEY, CDR2 SVGAGI, per germline. There are 14 residues in the CDR3. Measured with immunoSEQ multiplex PCR; TCRdb has only the in-frame clones, and not every one. The data show 300,000 to 350,000 clones, roughly 90% seen once. The treatment denotes: some 19 received Ad26.COV2.S at low or high dose, single or two shots; about 5 received placebo; per-sample allocation not given. Specimens were obtained on day 63 following the first vaccine or placebo injection.

The receptor was isolated from a person aged 18-65 years who received the Ad26.COV2.S COVID-19 vaccine or a placebo. The rearrangement links TRBV6-5 to TRBJ1-6, with TRBD1 identical over 8 bases. The specimen was peripheral blood, collected in a trial of Ad26.COV2.S vaccine versus placebo. The CDR3 DNA reads as TGTGCCAGCAGCCGGACAGGGAATAATTCACCCCTCCACTTT. Its translation is CASSRTGNNSPLHF.